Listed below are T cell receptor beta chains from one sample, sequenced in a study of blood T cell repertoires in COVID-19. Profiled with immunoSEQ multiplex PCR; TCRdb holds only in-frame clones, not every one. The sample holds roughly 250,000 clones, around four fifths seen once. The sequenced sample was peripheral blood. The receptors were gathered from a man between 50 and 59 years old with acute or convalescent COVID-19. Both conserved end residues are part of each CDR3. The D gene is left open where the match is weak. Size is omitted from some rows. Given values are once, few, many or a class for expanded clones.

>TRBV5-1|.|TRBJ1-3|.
CASSPQSGVSGNTIYF
TGCGCCAGCAGCCCCCAATCGGGGGTCTCTGGAAACACCATATATTTT
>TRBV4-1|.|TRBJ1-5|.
CASSQGLQTNQPQHF
TGCGCCAGCAGCCAAGGCCTACAGACGAATCAGCCCCAGCATTTT
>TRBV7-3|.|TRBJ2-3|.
CASSLLGGADTQYF
TGTGCCAGCAGCTTACTCGGCGGTGCTGATACGCAGTATTTT
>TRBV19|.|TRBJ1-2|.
CASSEDKYYGYTF
TGTGCCAGTAGTGAGGACAAGTACTATGGCTACACCTTC
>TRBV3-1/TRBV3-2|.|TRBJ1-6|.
CASSQDRRYGSPLHF
TGTGCCAGCAGCCAAGATCGGAGATATGGATCACCCCTCCACTTT
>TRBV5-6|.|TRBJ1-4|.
CASSQSNEKLFF
TGTGCCAGCAGCCAGTCTAATGAAAAACTGTTTTTT
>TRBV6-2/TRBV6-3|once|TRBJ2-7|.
CASSWRLTFYEQYF
TGTGCCAGCAGTTGGAGGCTCACATTCTACGAGCAGTACTTC
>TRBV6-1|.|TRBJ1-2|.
CASSEGQASYGYTF
TGTGCCAGCAGTGAAGGCCAGGCCAGCTATGGCTACACCTTC
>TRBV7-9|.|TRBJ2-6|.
CASSLAPGSGANVLTF
TGTGCCAGCAGCTTAGCCCCCGGCTCTGGGGCCAACGTCCTGACTTTC
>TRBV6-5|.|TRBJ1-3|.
CASTMPGSGNTIYF
TGTGCCAGCACCATGCCCGGCTCTGGAAACACCATATATTTT
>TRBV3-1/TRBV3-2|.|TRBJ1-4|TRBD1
CASSQGQGRSFEKLFF
TGTGCCAGCAGCCAGGGACAGGGTCGAAGTTTCGAAAAACTGTTTTTT
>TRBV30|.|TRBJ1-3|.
CAWTGGGSGNTIYF
TGTGCCTGGACCGGCGGAGGCTCTGGAAACACCATATATTTT
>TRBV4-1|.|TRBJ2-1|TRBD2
CASSAFGRGGALTYNEQFF
TGCGCCAGCAGCGCCTTCGGGCGGGGGGGCGCGTTAACCTACAATGAGCAGTTCTTC
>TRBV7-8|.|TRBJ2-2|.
CASSLGKQYGELFF
TGTGCCAGCAGCTTAGGGAAACAGTATGGGGAGCTGTTTTTT
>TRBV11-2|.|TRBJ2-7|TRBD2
CASSLVLAGNYEQYF
TGTGCCAGCAGCTTAGTTCTAGCGGGGAACTACGAGCAGTACTTC
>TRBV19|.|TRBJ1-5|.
CATRGVSDRNQPQHF
TGTGCCACCCGGGGGGTCTCAGACCGCAATCAGCCCCAGCATTTT
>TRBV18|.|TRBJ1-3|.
CASSPGDGSSGNTIYF
TGTGCCAGCTCACCCGGGGACGGGAGCTCTGGAAACACCATATATTTT
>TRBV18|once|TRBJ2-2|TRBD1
CASSNDRVTGELFF
TGTGCCAGCTCAAACGACAGGGTCACCGGGGAGCTGTTTTTT
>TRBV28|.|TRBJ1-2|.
CASSLSKAGGVNYGYTF
TGTGCCAGCAGTTTATCTAAGGCCGGCGGGGTAAACTATGGCTACACCTTC
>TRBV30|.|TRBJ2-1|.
CAWIGWTPRYEQFF
TGTGCCTGGATTGGTTGGACACCCCGGTATGAGCAGTTCTTC
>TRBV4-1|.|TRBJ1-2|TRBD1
CASSQDKDRLYGYTF
TGCGCCAGCAGCCAAGACAAGGACAGGCTTTATGGCTACACCTTC
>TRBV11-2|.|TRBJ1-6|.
CASSLGQYNSPLHF
TGTGCCAGCAGCTTGGGACAATATAATTCACCCCTCCACTTT
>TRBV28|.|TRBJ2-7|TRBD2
CASGGGTDYEQYF
TGTGCCAGCGGGGGGGGGACCGACTACGAGCAGTACTTC
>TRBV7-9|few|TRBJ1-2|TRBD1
CASSLGTGDYGYTF
TGTGCCAGCAGCTTAGGGACAGGGGACTATGGCTACACCTTC
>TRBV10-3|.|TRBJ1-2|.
CAISVSDYGYTF
TGTGCCATCAGTGTCTCCGACTATGGCTACACCTTC
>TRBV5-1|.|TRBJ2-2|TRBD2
CASSFRLADTGELFF
TGCGCCAGCAGCTTTCGACTAGCGGACACCGGGGAGCTGTTTTTT
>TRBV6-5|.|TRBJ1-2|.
CASSPGYGYTF
TGTGCCAGCAGCCCGGGCTATGGCTACACCTTC
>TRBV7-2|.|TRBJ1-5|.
CASSPRGSNMPQPQHF
TGTGCCAGCAGCCCTAGGGGATCAAATATGCCTCAGCCCCAGCATTTT
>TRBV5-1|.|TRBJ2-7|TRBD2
CASSLEAGAYEQYF
TGCGCCAGCAGCTTGGAGGCGGGGGCCTACGAGCAGTACTTC
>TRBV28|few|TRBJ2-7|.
CASSLLGREQYF
TGTGCCAGCAGTTTACTAGGGAGAGAGCAGTACTTC
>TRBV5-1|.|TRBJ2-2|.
CASSLVPDTGELFF
TGCGCCAGCAGCTTGGTCCCGGACACCGGGGAGCTGTTTTTT
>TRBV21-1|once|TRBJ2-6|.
CASSKIRGDRAGANVLTF
TGTGCCAGCAGCAAAATACGGGGGGACAGGGCCGGGGCCAACGTCCTGACTTTC
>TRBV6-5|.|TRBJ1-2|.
CASYGGHYGYTF
TGTGCCAGCTACGGGGGTCACTATGGCTACACCTTC
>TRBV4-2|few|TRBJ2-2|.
CASSQDGGLNTGELFF
TGTGCCAGCAGCCAAGATGGAGGACTAAACACCGGGGAGCTGTTTTTT
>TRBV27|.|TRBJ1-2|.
CASSLFAQEGYGYTF
TGTGCCAGCAGTTTATTCGCACAGGAGGGCTATGGCTACACCTTC
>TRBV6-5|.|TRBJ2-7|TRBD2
CASWGLAGSNEQYF
TGTGCCAGCTGGGGACTAGCCGGTTCTAACGAGCAGTACTTC
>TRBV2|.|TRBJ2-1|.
CASHRVNEQFF
TGTGCCAGCCACAGGGTTAATGAGCAGTTCTTC
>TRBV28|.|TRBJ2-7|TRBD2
CASNRPGLDAYEQYF
TGTGCCAGCAACCGACCGGGACTAGACGCCTACGAGCAGTACTTC
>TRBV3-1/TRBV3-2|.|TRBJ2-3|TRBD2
CASSQGATDTSGEADTQYF
TGTGCCAGCAGCCAAGGTGCCACCGACACTAGCGGGGAGGCAGATACGCAGTATTTT
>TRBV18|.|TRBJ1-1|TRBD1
CASSPEGQGVSEAFF
TGTGCCAGCTCACCAGAGGGACAGGGGGTCTCTGAAGCTTTCTTT
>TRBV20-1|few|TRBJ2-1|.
CSALLAYEQFF
TGCAGTGCTCTACTAGCATATGAGCAGTTCTTC
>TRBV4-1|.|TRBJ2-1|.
CASSQDEGFSLYNEQFF
TGCGCCAGCAGCCAAGATGAGGGATTTTCCCTCTACAATGAGCAGTTCTTC
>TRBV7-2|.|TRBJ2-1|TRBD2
CASSSGLAVSNEQFF
TGTGCCAGCAGCTCGGGACTAGCGGTTTCCAATGAGCAGTTCTTC
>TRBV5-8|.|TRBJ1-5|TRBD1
CASSPGVGGVQPQHF
TGTGCCAGCAGCCCCGGAGTAGGGGGCGTTCAGCCCCAGCATTTT
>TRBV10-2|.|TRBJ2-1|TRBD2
CASQRGAYNEQFF
TGCGCCAGCCAACGGGGGGCCTACAATGAGCAGTTCTTC